The 17 T cell receptor beta chains below were found in one sample sequenced in a study of T-cell memory formation after mild COVID-19. MiXCR, applied by TCRdb to the 5' RACE reads, yields one record per CDR3 protein. The sample holds some 70,000 distinct CDR3 sequences, roughly a sixth seen once. The sequencing input was PBMCs or a T cell subset sorted from them (not recorded which). These receptor sequences come from an adult woman who had mild COVID-19 (a few samples of this study predate the infection). Cell type and time point are not known.

This clonotype showed up just a few times. CDR3 DNA sequence: TGTGCCAGCAGCATCCCTCTGAGGGTACTAGCGGGGACTTCTAGCACAGATACGCAGTATTTT. As protein: CASSIPLRVLAGTSSTDTQYF. The chain combines TRBV5-5 with TRBJ2-3; TRBD2 matches 10 bases. CDR3 length equals 21 residues. Germline values: CDR1 SGHKS, CDR2 YYEKEE (reference sequence). Trimming at V came to 4 bases and at J to 0 bases, leaving 20 bases not matched to a gene.

This clonotype has ten or more counts. The rearrangement links TRBV4-1 to TRBJ2-3; D not certain. The V and J ends lost 0 bases and 0 bases respectively, with 10 bases between them. The CDR3 sequence is 16 residues long. Germline V gene lookup returns CDR1 MGHRA and CDR2 YSYEKL. The CDR3 DNA reads as TGCGCCAGCAGCCAAGATCGCTCCCGTAGCACAGATACGCAGTATTTT. Protein: CASSQDRSRSTDTQYF.

This chain uses TRBV9 with TRBJ1-6, with D possibly TRBD1 on 5 matching bases. This CDR3 is 16 amino acids long. Germline V gives CDR1 SGDLS, CDR2 YYNGEE. V gave up 1 base and J gave up 10 bases, with 18 bases separating them. CDR3 protein: CASSVHFRLGDSPLHF. The CDR3 DNA sequence: TGTGCCAGCAGCGTACATTTCCGATTGGGGGACTCACCCCTCCACTTT.

This clonotype was seen at least ten times. CDR3 loop: CASRLAGADGELFF. In DNA, the CDR3 is TGTGCCAGCAGACTAGCGGGAGCGGACGGGGAGCTGTTTTTT. The rearrangement uses TRBV27 and TRBJ2-2; 11 nucleotides match TRBD2. Trimming took 6 bases from V and 7 from J; bases not matched to a gene: 4. Germline V gives CDR1 MNHEY, CDR2 SMNVEV (reference sequence). This CDR3 has 14 residues.

The chain links TRBV5-1 to TRBJ1-2, with unresolved D. Germline CDR1 reads SGHRS; CDR2 reads YFSETQ. V was shortened by 4 bases and J by 0 bases, with 19 bases between the two germline ends. This CDR3 region has 17 residues. The CDR3 here is CASSPIEAGLANYGYTF. In DNA form, the CDR3 reads TGCGCCAGCAGCCCGATAGAGGCGGGTTTAGCTAACTATGGCTACACCTTC.

This clonotype showed up just a few times. CDR3 amino acids: CAWTSGRRETQYF. The DNA for the CDR3 is TGTGCCTGGACTAGCGGGAGGAGAGAGACCCAGTACTTC. The rearrangement links TRBV30 to TRBJ2-5; 11 bases agree with TRBD2. Germline V gene lookup returns CDR1 GTSNPN and CDR2 SVGIG (reference sequence). After removal of 4 bases from V and 4 bases from J, the junction contained 2 bases not matched to a gene. The CDR3 runs 13 residues.

This chain links TRBV27 with TRBJ2-2; 12 bases are a match to TRBD2. Germline CDR1 MNHEY, CDR2 SMNVEV (reference sequence). Trimming took 1 base from V and 6 from J; bases not matched to a gene: 12. The CDR3 consists of 19 residues. CDR3 in amino acids: CASSLYPHPSGRAAGELFF. CDR3 bases: TGTGCCAGCAGTTTATATCCCCACCCTAGCGGGAGGGCCGCCGGGGAGCTGTTTTTT.

The chain links TRBV25-1 to TRBJ2-2; D not certain. There are 13 residues in the CDR3. The germline CDR1 and CDR2 sequences are MGHDK and SYGVNS. With 2 bases removed from V and 2 bases from J, the gap between germline ends came to 3 bases. The CDR3 spells CASSEENTGELFF. In nucleotides, the CDR3 is TGTGCCAGCAGTGAAGAAAACACCGGGGAGCTGTTTTTT.

This clonotype appeared a few times. The chain is built from TRBV4-3 and TRBJ2-3; D is unclear. The V and J ends lost 1 base and 1 base respectively, with 9 bases between them. Germline V gene sequence: CDR1 LGHNA, CDR2 YSLEER. The CDR3 runs 15 residues. The CDR3 region has the DNA TGCGCCAGCAGCCAAGGATTCGATCGCACAGATACGCAGTATTTT. Translation: CASSQGFDRTDTQYF.

V is TRBV29-1 and J is TRBJ2-7; 9 bases match TRBD1. Trimming at V came to 3 bases and at J to 0 bases, leaving 3 bases not matched to a gene. The CDR3 is 14 amino acids. Germline lookup yields CDR1 SQVTM and CDR2 ANQGSEA. In DNA form, the CDR3 reads TGCAGCGTTGAGCGGGGACAGGGCTCCTACGAGCAGTACTTC. Its translation: CSVERGQGSYEQYF.

This clonotype was seen only a few times. The chain couples TRBV6-5 to TRBJ2-3; D possibly corresponds to TRBD2 (7 bases). The CDR3 totals 14 residues. In germline, CDR1 is MNHEY, CDR2 SVGAGI. Trimming took 2 bases from V and 5 from J, leaving 11 bases between them. The CDR3 region is CASSYGGGRDTQYF. The CDR3 DNA sequence: TGTGCCAGCAGTTACGGGGGGGGCCGAGATACGCAGTATTTT.

V gene TRBV12-3 or TRBV12-4 combines with J gene TRBJ2-1; 10 nucleotides align to TRBD2. J was trimmed by 5 bases and V by 6 bases; bases with no gene match: 1. The CDR3 has 13 residues. For the CDR3, the DNA is TGTGCCAGCAGAGGACTAGCGGACAATGAGCAGTTCTTC. Translation: CASRGLADNEQFF.

The chain joins TRBV5-5 to TRBJ2-3; perhaps TRBD2 as D (6 bases). Trimming shortened V by 2 bases and J by 0 bases, and 10 bases separated the two germline ends. The CDR3 has 15 amino acids. CDR1 is SGHKS, CDR2 YYEKEE, per germline (reference sequence). CDR3: CASSFTGLSTDTQYF. The CDR3, as DNA: TGTGCCAGCAGCTTTACGGGACTCAGCACAGATACGCAGTATTTT. The full variable domain, its missing parts supplied by reference TRBV5-5 and TRBJ2-3, is DAGVTQSPTHLIKTRGQQVTLRCSPISGHKSVSWYQQVLGQGPQFIFQYYEKEERGRGNFPDRFSARQFPNYSSELNVNALLLGDSALYLCASSFTGLSTDTQYFGPGTRLTVL.

This clonotype has only a few counts. The chain links TRBV12-3 or TRBV12-4 to TRBJ2-1, with a tentative D call TRBD2 (7 bases). The CDR3 extends over 12 amino acids. The V end lost 8 bases, the J end lost 4 bases, and 9 bases lay between the germline ends. The chain's CDR3 is CASGRGYNEQFF. CDR3 bases: TGTGCCAGCGGGAGGGGGTACAATGAGCAGTTCTTC.

This clonotype was picked up a small number of times. The chain employs TRBV15 and TRBJ1-1; the D gene is possibly TRBD1 (5 bases). Germline CDR1 LNHNV, CDR2 YYDKDF (reference sequence). The CDR3 length is 13 residues. V gave up 3 bases and J gave up 4 bases, with 9 bases separating them. DNA of the CDR3: TGTGCCACCAGCAGCAAGGGGACCACTGAAGCTTTCTTT. This codes for CATSSKGTTEAFF.

This clonotype turned up a few times. The chain is built from TRBV5-1 and TRBJ2-1, with 14 bases lining up with TRBD2. The J segment lost 2 bases and the V segment lost 1 base, leaving 8 bases of the junction unmatched. The CDR3 contains 19 residues. The germline V gene has CDR1 SGHRS and CDR2 YFSETQ. The CDR3, as DNA: TGCGCCAGCAGCTTGACCCCGATGACTAGCGGGGGGGCCTACAATGAGCAGTTCTTC. Its protein product is CASSLTPMTSGGAYNEQFF.

The chain carries TRBV15 and TRBJ2-1; TRBD2 agrees at 10 bases. The junction had 1 base not matched to a gene; V was cut back by 3 bases and J by 2 bases. Germline-derived CDR1 and CDR2 are LNHNV and YYDKDF (reference sequence). The CDR3 loop spans 15 amino acids. In nucleotides, the CDR3 is TGTGCCACCAGCAGTCTAGCGGGGGCCTACAATGAGCAGTTCTTC. Its translation: CATSSLAGAYNEQFF.